A selection of T cell receptor beta chains follows, all from one sample in a study of blood T cells in healthy people across ages. TCRdb called the 5' RACE reads again in MiXCR, with one record for every CDR3 protein. The sample has about 1.1 million distinct CDR3 sequences, more than 30% seen once. The sequenced sample was blood. Source of these receptors: a man aged 18-30 years in good health. CDR3s include the opening cysteine and the closing phenylalanine or tryptophan. The D gene is left open where the match is weak. A clone size is listed for some rows: how often the clone was seen (once, few, many), or a class if it is expanded.

clone size: few
V gene: TRBV12-3/TRBV12-4
D gene: .
J gene: TRBJ1-1
CDR3 protein: CASNTRQGRRNTEAFF
CDR3 DNA: TGTGCCAGCAACACCCGGCAGGGACGCCGGAACACTGAAGCTTTCTTT

clone size: .
V gene: TRBV29-1
D gene: .
J gene: TRBJ2-7
CDR3 protein: CSMGAGEYNEQYF
CDR3 DNA: TGCAGCATGGGGGCGGGGGAGTACAATGAGCAGTACTTC

clone size: .
V gene: TRBV30
D gene: .
J gene: TRBJ2-5
CDR3 protein: CAWAPDWDQETQYF
CDR3 DNA: TGTGCCTGGGCTCCTGATTGGGACCAAGAGACCCAGTACTTC

clone size: .
V gene: TRBV18
D gene: .
J gene: TRBJ1-2
CDR3 protein: CASSPALPYGYTF
CDR3 DNA: TGTGCCAGCTCACCTGCGCTACCGTATGGCTACACCTTC

clone size: .
V gene: TRBV27
D gene: TRBD1
J gene: TRBJ1-1
CDR3 protein: CASSSTGTGGTEAFF
CDR3 DNA: TGTGCCAGCAGTTCGACCGGGACAGGGGGAACTGAAGCTTTCTTT

clone size: .
V gene: TRBV6-1
D gene: .
J gene: TRBJ2-1
CDR3 protein: CASSSPVGSPPKGQFF
CDR3 DNA: TGTGCCTCATCATCCCCTGTCGGGTCCCCACCGAAGGGGCAGTTCTTC

clone size: .
V gene: TRBV7-2
D gene: TRBD1
J gene: TRBJ2-1
CDR3 protein: CASSLNPTGGYNEQFF
CDR3 DNA: TGTGCCAGCAGCCTAAATCCGACAGGGGGCTACAATGAGCAGTTCTTC

clone size: .
V gene: TRBV5-1
D gene: .
J gene: TRBJ2-5
CDR3 protein: CASSLAGNIGETQYF
CDR3 DNA: TGCGCCAGCAGCTTGGCGGGGAATATTGGAGAGACCCAGTACTTC

clone size: .
V gene: TRBV6-4
D gene: TRBD2
J gene: TRBJ2-3
CDR3 protein: CASSEGLAADTQYF
CDR3 DNA: TGTGCCAGCAGTGAGGGACTAGCCGCAGATACGCAGTATTTT

clone size: .
V gene: TRBV20-1
D gene: TRBD1
J gene: TRBJ2-5
CDR3 protein: CSGTGAPPGQETQYF
CDR3 DNA: TGCAGTGGTACAGGGGCCCCCCCAGGCCAAGAGACCCAGTACTTC

clone size: few
V gene: TRBV20-1
D gene: TRBD1
J gene: TRBJ1-4
CDR3 protein: CSAARPGQGTNEKLFF
CDR3 DNA: TGCAGTGCTGCAAGACCCGGACAGGGAACTAATGAAAAACTGTTTTTT

clone size: few
V gene: TRBV12-3/TRBV12-4
D gene: .
J gene: TRBJ2-3
CDR3 protein: CASSPGGPPATQYF
CDR3 DNA: TGTGCCAGCAGTCCCGGGGGCCCACCTGCGACGCAGTATTTT

clone size: .
V gene: TRBV27
D gene: .
J gene: TRBJ2-7
CDR3 protein: CASNPGHPTVNEQYF
CDR3 DNA: TGTGCCAGCAACCCGGGACACCCAACCGTCAATGAGCAGTACTTC

clone size: .
V gene: TRBV3-1
D gene: TRBD1
J gene: TRBJ2-7
CDR3 protein: CASSPGQKREQYF
CDR3 DNA: TGTGCCAGCAGCCCGGGACAGAAGCGCGAGCAGTACTTC

clone size: .
V gene: TRBV28
D gene: TRBD2
J gene: TRBJ2-7
CDR3 protein: CASSLAGGFNEQYF
CDR3 DNA: TGTGCCAGCAGCCTGGCGGGGGGGTTTAACGAGCAGTACTTC

clone size: .
V gene: TRBV20-1
D gene: .
J gene: TRBJ1-1
CDR3 protein: CSARQVMNTEAFF
CDR3 DNA: TGCAGTGCTAGGCAGGTGATGAACACTGAAGCTTTCTTT

clone size: .
V gene: TRBV24-1
D gene: .
J gene: TRBJ1-5
CDR3 protein: CATSDPGISNQPQHF
CDR3 DNA: TGTGCCACCAGTGACCCTGGAATTAGCAATCAGCCCCAGCATTTT

clone size: .
V gene: TRBV4-2
D gene: TRBD1
J gene: TRBJ1-5
CDR3 protein: CASSQGTGDQPQHF
CDR3 DNA: TGTGCCAGCAGCCAAGGGACAGGGGATCAGCCCCAGCATTTT

clone size: .
V gene: TRBV10-3
D gene: TRBD1
J gene: TRBJ2-7
CDR3 protein: CAISDWDSSYEQYF
CDR3 DNA: TGTGCCATCAGTGACTGGGACAGCTCCTACGAGCAGTACTTC

clone size: few
V gene: TRBV9
D gene: TRBD2
J gene: TRBJ2-1
CDR3 protein: CASSVPLAGGYNEQFF
CDR3 DNA: TGTGCCAGCAGCGTACCCCTAGCGGGGGGCTACAATGAGCAGTTCTTC

clone size: .
V gene: TRBV4-3
D gene: .
J gene: TRBJ1-2
CDR3 protein: CASSQVRTIYGYTF
CDR3 DNA: TGCGCCAGCAGCCAAGTACGGACTATCTATGGCTACACCTTC

clone size: few
V gene: TRBV7-6
D gene: TRBD1
J gene: TRBJ1-4
CDR3 protein: CASSWRDRAEKLFF
CDR3 DNA: TGTGCCAGCAGCTGGAGGGACAGGGCTGAAAAACTGTTTTTT

clone size: few
V gene: TRBV7-2
D gene: TRBD2
J gene: TRBJ2-3
CDR3 protein: CASSLAKRGVTDTQYF
CDR3 DNA: TGTGCCAGCAGCTTAGCGAAGCGGGGAGTCACAGATACGCAGTATTTT

clone size: .
V gene: TRBV20-1
D gene: .
J gene: TRBJ1-1
CDR3 protein: CSARDTASEAFF
CDR3 DNA: TGCAGTGCTAGAGATACAGCAAGTGAAGCTTTCTTT

clone size: few
V gene: TRBV6-6
D gene: .
J gene: TRBJ1-1
CDR3 protein: CASSYAYTEAFF
CDR3 DNA: TGTGCCAGCAGTTACGCGTACACTGAAGCTTTCTTT

clone size: few
V gene: TRBV2
D gene: .
J gene: TRBJ1-5
CDR3 protein: CASDWGRNNQPQHF
CDR3 DNA: TGTGCCAGCGATTGGGGTCGTAACAATCAGCCCCAGCATTTT

clone size: .
V gene: TRBV5-1
D gene: TRBD1
J gene: TRBJ1-1
CDR3 protein: CASSPGQVRTGEAFF
CDR3 DNA: TGCGCCAGCAGCCCCGGACAGGTCCGAACAGGTGAAGCTTTCTTT

clone size: many
V gene: TRBV6-5
D gene: .
J gene: TRBJ1-2
CDR3 protein: CASSYGSANYGYTF
CDR3 DNA: TGTGCCAGCAGTTACGGTTCAGCTAACTATGGCTACACCTTC

clone size: .
V gene: TRBV7-9
D gene: TRBD1
J gene: TRBJ1-1
CDR3 protein: CASSLEAGGAFF
CDR3 DNA: TGTGCCAGCAGCTTAGAGGCAGGGGGAGCTTTCTTT

clone size: .
V gene: TRBV20-1
D gene: TRBD1
J gene: TRBJ1-2
CDR3 protein: CSARGTGTNYGYTF
CDR3 DNA: TGCAGTGCTAGAGGGACAGGAACTAACTATGGCTACACCTTC

clone size: .
V gene: TRBV7-2
D gene: .
J gene: TRBJ2-4
CDR3 protein: CASSLDYREENIQYF
CDR3 DNA: TGTGCCAGCAGCTTAGACTACAGGGAGGAAAACATTCAGTACTTC

clone size: .
V gene: TRBV14
D gene: .
J gene: TRBJ2-1
CDR3 protein: CASRRLGGNEQFF
CDR3 DNA: TGTGCCAGCAGGAGGCTAGGCGGGAATGAGCAGTTCTTC

clone size: few
V gene: TRBV5-1
D gene: .
J gene: TRBJ2-7
CDR3 protein: CASSQNPGRTVYEQYF
CDR3 DNA: TGCGCCAGCAGCCAAAATCCGGGACGAACAGTTTACGAGCAGTACTTC

clone size: .
V gene: TRBV12-3/TRBV12-4
D gene: TRBD1
J gene: TRBJ1-5
CDR3 protein: CASRKTGGNQPQHF
CDR3 DNA: TGTGCCAGCAGGAAGACAGGGGGGAATCAGCCCCAGCATTTT

clone size: .
V gene: TRBV20-1
D gene: .
J gene: TRBJ1-5
CDR3 protein: CSARPGATDQPQHF
CDR3 DNA: TGCAGTGCTAGACCCGGGGCGACGGATCAGCCCCAGCATTTT

clone size: few
V gene: TRBV2
D gene: TRBD1
J gene: TRBJ1-4
CDR3 protein: CASGLAGGRGEKLFF
CDR3 DNA: TGTGCCAGCGGTCTAGCAGGGGGCCGCGGGGAAAAACTGTTTTTT

clone size: .
V gene: TRBV3-1
D gene: TRBD1
J gene: TRBJ2-1
CDR3 protein: CASSQEGRGLYNEQFF
CDR3 DNA: TGTGCCAGCAGCCAAGAGGGCAGGGGGCTCTACAATGAGCAGTTCTTC

clone size: few
V gene: TRBV28
D gene: .
J gene: TRBJ2-5
CDR3 protein: CASNSGRETQYF
CDR3 DNA: TGTGCCAGCAACAGCGGAAGAGAGACCCAGTACTTC

clone size: few
V gene: TRBV24-1
D gene: .
J gene: TRBJ1-2
CDR3 protein: CATSVREGDGYTF
CDR3 DNA: TGTGCCACCAGTGTCAGGGAAGGGGATGGCTACACCTTC

clone size: .
V gene: TRBV3-1
D gene: .
J gene: TRBJ2-4
CDR3 protein: CASSQDLQGAIQYF
CDR3 DNA: TGTGCCAGCAGCCAAGATTTACAGGGTGCCATTCAGTACTTC

clone size: many
V gene: TRBV6-5
D gene: .
J gene: TRBJ2-1
CDR3 protein: CASSPRLFSVYNEQFF
CDR3 DNA: TGTGCCAGCAGTCCCCGTTTATTCTCCGTCTACAATGAGCAGTTCTTC